This T cell receptor beta chain comes out of a study of blood T cells in healthy people across ages. Alongside a J-beta primer mix, a sample-barcoded 5' primer served in a second PCR lasting roughly 7 to 11 cycles. TCRdb processed the 5' RACE reads anew with MiXCR; each CDR3 protein has one entry. The data hold roughly 860,000 distinct CDR3 sequences, with under 80% observed a single time. This CDR3 is 14 amino acids long. J gave up 7 bases and V 8 bases, and 7 bases lay outside the gene matches. This receptor was identified in a man younger than 45 in good health. The chain is built from TRBV12-3 or TRBV12-4 and TRBJ2-1; 11 bases line up with TRBD2. The sample taken for sequencing was blood. CDR3 in amino acids: CASQTSGVWNEQFF. In DNA, the CDR3 is TGTGCCAGCCAGACTAGCGGGGTCTGGAATGAGCAGTTCTTC.